Shown below are 27 T cell receptor beta chains from a single sample sequenced in a study of spatial heterogeneity in lung cancer. Time point defined: blood at routine non-recurrence follow-up after resection. A single record per CDR3 protein comes from TCRdb applying MiXCR to the 5' RACE reads. The table has 110,000 or so distinct CDR3 sequences, 9.5% to 14% seen once. Sequencing used PBMCs, obtained at follow-up. The receptors come from a female donor with early-stage non-small cell lung cancer.

This clonotype has a count of ten or more. The J gene is TRBJ2-1, the V gene TRBV10-3; D is perhaps TRBD1 or TRBD2 (5 bases each). The CDR3 is 12 amino acids. In germline, CDR1 is ENHRY, CDR2 SYGVKD. V was trimmed by 5 bases and J by 7 bases, leaving 9 bases between them. CDR3 DNA: TGTGCCATCAGTCCCAGGGAGAATGAGCAGTTCTTC. Translating gives CAISPRENEQFF.

Ten or more counts support this clonotype. The genes are TRBV28 and TRBJ2-2, with 8 bases lining up with TRBD1. The germline V gene encodes CDR1 MDHEN and CDR2 SYDVKM. Unmatched junction bases numbered 8, after V lost 7 bases and J lost 7 bases. This CDR3 spans 14 amino acids. The CDR3 DNA follows: TGTGCCAGCACCCAGGACAGGGTCAACGGGGAGCTGTTTTTT. Its translation is CASTQDRVNGELFF.

The genes are TRBV29-1 and TRBJ2-7; D unresolved. The CDR3 totals 12 residues. In germline, CDR1 is SQVTM, CDR2 ANQGSEA. V was clipped by 4 bases and J by 2 bases, with 9 bases between them. The CDR3 loop is CSVAQVPYEQYF. CDR3 coding DNA: TGCAGCGTTGCGCAGGTCCCCTACGAGCAGTACTTC.

The chain is built from TRBV24-1 and TRBJ2-7; a weak D match, TRBD1 (6 bases). The CDR3 is made up of 14 amino acids. The germline V gene encodes CDR1 KGHDR and CDR2 SFDVKD. V was trimmed by 7 bases and J by 3 bases, leaving 15 bases between them. The CDR3 sequence: CATRATGTGYEQYF. Here the CDR3 DNA reads TGTGCCACCAGAGCGACAGGAACCGGCTACGAGCAGTACTTC.

This clonotype was counted only a few times. The chain employs TRBV2 and TRBJ2-5; D is possibly TRBD1 (5 bases). The CDR3 contains 13 residues. Germline V lookup: CDR1 SNHLY, CDR2 FYNNEI. Deletions cut 4 bases from V and 2 bases from J, with 8 bases between. The CDR3 nucleotides are TGTGCCAGCAGTGGACAGTCTCAAGAGACCCAGTACTTC. Encoded protein: CASSGQSQETQYF. Full variable domain (remainder filled in from reference TRBV2 and TRBJ2-5): EPEVTQTPSHQVTQMGQEVILRCVPISNHLYFYWYRQILGQKVEFLVSFYNNEISEKSEIFDDQFSVERPDGSNFTLKIRSTKLEDSAMYFCASSGQSQETQYFGPGTRLLVL.

The chain links TRBV5-4 to TRBJ1-2, with D hard to call. This CDR3 comprises 14 residues. Trimming shortened V by 2 bases and J by 8 bases, and 16 bases separated the two germline ends. Germline V gene sequence: CDR1 SGHNT, CDR2 YYREEE (reference sequence). CDR3 sequence reads: CASSLDPGAKGYTF. As DNA, the CDR3 is TGTGCCAGCAGCTTAGACCCGGGAGCTAAGGGCTACACCTTC.

This clonotype has just a few counts. The chain joins TRBV4-3 to TRBJ1-1; D remains ambiguous. The germline gives CDR1 LGHNA, CDR2 YSLEER. This CDR3 has 16 residues. Trimming took 0 bases from V and 7 from J, leaving 18 bases between them. The CDR3 DNA is TGCGCCAGCAGCCAAGATCTGCGAAACCGGCGCCTTGAAGCTTTCTTT. It yields the protein CASSQDLRNRRLEAFF.

CDR3 sequence: CASSYSNRPETQYF. The CDR3 region has the DNA TGTGCCAGCAGTTACTCGAACCGGCCGGAGACCCAGTACTTC. The chain links TRBV6-6 to TRBJ2-5, with unresolved D. This CDR3 comprises 14 residues. Between the trimmed V and J ends, which lost 0 bases and 5 bases, there was a span of 10 bases. Germline CDR1 and CDR2: MNHNY and SVGAGI (reference sequence).

This clonotype has just one count. This rearrangement joins TRBV7-9 to TRBJ2-3; TRBD2 agrees at 8 bases. In germline, CDR1 is SEHNR, CDR2 FQNEAQ (reference sequence). After removal of 1 base from V and 0 bases from J, the junction contained 3 bases not matched to a gene. The CDR3 has 16 amino acids. Here the CDR3 reads CASSLGSSGSTDTQYF. Here the CDR3 DNA reads TGTGCCAGCAGCTTAGGCTCTAGCGGGAGCACAGATACGCAGTATTTT.

This clonotype was recorded a few times. The CDR3 nucleotides are TGTGCCAGTAGTACGGTCAGGCTTGGCTACACCTTC. This encodes CASSTVRLGYTF. The rearrangement joins TRBV19 to TRBJ1-2; D gene unclear. The length of the CDR3 is 12 residues. Per the germline V gene, CDR1 is LNHDA and CDR2 is SQIVND (reference sequence). Trimming stripped 4 bases from V and 7 bases from J, with 10 bases between. Looking up the rest from reference TRBV19 and TRBJ1-2 gives the full variable domain: DGGITQSPKYLFRKEGQNVTLSCEQNLNHDAMYWYRQDPGQGLRLIYYSQIVNDFQKGDIAEGYSVSREKKESFPLTVTSAQKNPTAFYLCASSTVRLGYTFGSGTRLTVV.

The chain is built from TRBV6-2 or TRBV6-3 and TRBJ2-5; the D is unclear. The CDR3 sequence is 14 residues long. Trimming removed 0 bases at V and 4 bases at J, with 9 bases between. CDR1 is MNHEY and CDR2 is SVGEGT in the germline V gene. The CDR3 spells CASSYSSRVETQYF. The CDR3 DNA is TGTGCCAGCAGTTACTCGAGCCGAGTAGAGACCCAGTACTTC.

This clonotype has a handful of counts. J is TRBJ2-1 and V is TRBV11-2; D not certain. The CDR3 consists of 14 residues. Trimming cost V 5 bases and J 4 bases, with 12 bases left between them. Germline loops: CDR1 SGHAT, CDR2 FQNNGV. The CDR3 DNA is TGTGCCAGCAGCCCGGGCGATCGGTACAATGAGCAGTTCTTC. Translating it yields CASSPGDRYNEQFF.

This clonotype was counted between two and nine times. The rearrangement joins TRBV5-1 to TRBJ1-1; D gene unclear. Per germline, CDR1 SGHRS and CDR2 YFSETQ. The CDR3 extends over 14 amino acids. Trimming took off 0 bases at V and 1 base at J, with 7 bases between the two ends. The CDR3 nucleotides are TGCGCCAGCAGCTTGGGCCCCGAGAACACTGAAGCTTTCTTT. It is translated as CASSLGPENTEAFF.

The chain employs TRBV4-3 and TRBJ2-1; 9 bases are a match to TRBD1. This CDR3 has 16 residues. The germline V gene has CDR1 LGHNA and CDR2 YSLEER. With 0 bases clipped from V and 6 bases from J, the junction kept 6 bases outside the gene matches. DNA for the CDR3: TGCGCCAGCAGCCAAGATCCGAACAGGGGGCTCAATGAGCAGTTCTTC. It specifies CASSQDPNRGLNEQFF.

In this sample, this clonotype turned up a few times. This chain joins TRBV5-1 and TRBJ2-1, with D perhaps assigned TRBD1 or TRBD2 (6 bases each). Looked up from germline, CDR1 is SGHRS and CDR2 is YFSETQ. This CDR3 region has 15 residues. Trimming took off 6 bases at V and 7 bases at J, with 20 bases between the two ends. CDR3 DNA: TGCGCCAGCACTACCGGGGGCGCCGATGTGAATGAGCAGTTCTTC. This translates into CASTTGGADVNEQFF.

This clonotype was seen only a few times. V and J are TRBV9 and TRBJ1-2; TRBD1 might be the D (5 bases). Germline CDR1 is SGDLS and CDR2 is YYNGEE. The CDR3 extends over 11 amino acids. Trimming removed 5 bases at V and 6 bases at J, with 8 bases between. DNA of the CDR3: TGTGCCAGCAGGGGGCGTAATGGCTACACCTTC. Translated: CASRGRNGYTF.

This clonotype was picked up a small number of times. V gene TRBV11-2 combines with J gene TRBJ1-4, with D tentatively TRBD1 (5 bases). The CDR3 is 15 amino acids. With 6 bases removed from V and 9 bases from J, the gap between germline ends came to 20 bases. Germline V gene sequence: CDR1 SGHAT, CDR2 FQNNGV. In nucleotides, the CDR3 is TGTGCCAGCAGTTCTAAGCGGGGGGTACGCAAAAAACTGTTTTTT. It specifies CASSSKRGVRKKLFF.

The gene calls are TRBV19 and TRBJ2-1; TRBD2 aligns across 8 bases. Germline V lookup: CDR1 LNHDA, CDR2 SQIVND (reference sequence). The CDR3 totals 18 residues. V lost 3 bases and J lost 3; bases outside the gene matches: 13. CDR3 DNA: TGTGCCAGTAGTATGGAGAAGTTAGCGGGATTAGACTACAATGAGCAGTTCTTC. Translated, it gives CASSMEKLAGLDYNEQFF.

A few counts support this clonotype. This sequence joins TRBV6-5 and TRBJ2-2; D call uncertain. The CDR3 is 15 amino acids. Trimming left V 3 bases short and J 6 bases short, with 14 bases between. Germline V CDR1 and CDR2: MNHEY, SVGAGI. Here the CDR3 reads CASSYSTSRAGELFF. As DNA, the CDR3 is TGTGCCAGCAGTTATTCTACTTCAAGGGCCGGGGAGCTGTTTTTT.

The chain is built from TRBV28 and TRBJ1-2; the D gene is possibly TRBD1 (5 bases). CDR1 is MDHEN, CDR2 SYDVKM, per germline. The V end lost 3 bases, the J end lost 2 bases, and 10 bases lay between the germline ends. The CDR3 extends over 14 amino acids. The CDR3 sequence is CASSLWQGNYGYTF. The CDR3 DNA sequence: TGTGCCAGCAGTTTGTGGCAGGGCAACTATGGCTACACCTTC.

This clonotype was found many times. The chain joins TRBV29-1 to TRBJ1-2; TRBD1 agrees at 8 bases. Losses at the gene ends were 8 bases for V and 2 bases for J; bases not matched to a gene: 7. This CDR3 has 13 amino acids. The V gene's germline CDR1 is SQVTM and CDR2 ANQGSEA. The CDR3 DNA follows: TGCAGCATAGGACAGGGAGAAAACTATGGCTACACCTTC. Its protein product is CSIGQGENYGYTF. Drawing the rest from reference TRBV29-1 and TRBJ1-2, the complete variable domain is SAVISQKPSRDICQRGTSLTIQCQVDSQVTMMFWYRQQPGQSLTLIATANQGSEATYESGFVIDKFPISRPNLTFSTLTVSNMSPEDSSIYLCSIGQGENYGYTFGSGTRLTVV.

This clonotype was seen at least ten times. The rearrangement links TRBV5-4 to TRBJ2-3; 9 bases are a match to TRBD2. Germline V gene data show CDR1 as SGHNT and CDR2 as YYREEE (reference sequence). V shed 0 bases, J shed 4 bases, and the junction held 3 bases outside the gene matches. This CDR3 is built from 15 residues. CDR3 nucleotides: TGTGCCAGCAGCTTGGGCGGGAGGGGGGCAGATACGCAGTATTTT. It is translated as CASSLGGRGADTQYF.

In this sample, this clonotype turned up a few times. CDR3 loop: CSARDSSSLPETQYF. The CDR3 bases are TGCAGTGCTAGAGATTCTAGCAGCCTACCAGAGACCCAGTACTTC. The V gene is TRBV20-1, the J gene TRBJ2-5; maybe TRBD2 (5 bases). CDR1 is DFQATT and CDR2 is SNEGSKA in the germline V gene (reference sequence). Trimming stripped 0 bases from V and 4 bases from J, with 15 bases between. The CDR3 totals 15 residues.

This clonotype was detected a few times. The J gene is TRBJ2-3, the V gene TRBV5-6; the D gene could be TRBD1 or TRBD2 (5 bases each). V was trimmed by 5 bases and J by 1 base, leaving 14 bases between them. CDR3 length: 15 amino acids. Germline V gene data show CDR1 as SGHDT and CDR2 as YYEEEE. The CDR3 bases are TGTGCCAGCAGTCTCCAGGGAGCGGGCACAGATACGCAGTATTTT. Encoded protein: CASSLQGAGTDTQYF.

In its sample, this clonotype was seen a few times. The V gene is TRBV27, the J gene TRBJ2-1; D gene uncertain. This CDR3 region has 12 residues. V lost 4 bases and J 9 bases, leaving 10 bases between the germline ends. Germline CDR1 reads MNHEY; CDR2 reads SMNVEV (reference sequence). The CDR3 DNA follows: TGTGCCAGCAGTTCTCAAGCGCTTGAGCAGTTCTTC. Protein: CASSSQALEQFF.

The chain has TRBV5-1 and TRBJ2-7; D is possibly TRBD2 (6 bases). This CDR3 comprises 17 residues. Trimming stripped 4 bases from V and 2 bases from J, with 22 bases between. CDR1 and CDR2 (germline): SGHRS, YFSETQ. CDR3 amino acids: CASSPATSPRAPYEQYF. CDR3 DNA sequence: TGCGCCAGCAGCCCGGCGACTAGTCCAAGGGCCCCCTACGAGCAGTACTTC.

This clonotype has ten or more counts. This sequence joins TRBV7-8 and TRBJ1-5; D remains ambiguous. The CDR3 runs to 17 residues. V lost 5 bases to trimming and J lost 4 bases, with 21 bases between them. Germline CDR1 SGHVS, CDR2 FQNEAQ. The CDR3 is CASSPPLRFGVNQPQHF. The CDR3 DNA follows: TGTGCCAGCAGCCCTCCCCTCCGGTTTGGGGTTAATCAGCCCCAGCATTTT. The full variable domain, in which reference TRBV7-8 and TRBJ1-5 provide the parts outside the CDR3, is GAGVSQSPRYKVAKRGQDVALRCDPISGHVSLFWYQQALGQGPEFLTYFQNEAQLDKSGLPSDRFFAERPEGSVSTLKIQRTQQEDSAVYLCASSPPLRFGVNQPQHFGDGTRLSIL.